This TCR beta chain was recovered during a study of brain T cells in children with intractable seizures. This clone has a single count. Data came from immunoSEQ multiplex PCR; TCRdb stores just in-frame clones and leaves some out. In the table there are tens of thousands of clones, under 95% of which are singletons. This sequence originates from a girl aged 2 to 9 with Rasmussen encephalitis and intractable seizures. The sample was peripheral blood, taken at surgery.

The CDR3 DNA reads as TGTGCCTGGGCGGACAGGATCGGCTACGAGCAGTACTTC. Translated, it gives CAWADRIGYEQYF. This sequence joins TRBV30 and TRBJ2-7; 7 bases are a match to TRBD1. Germline CDR1 GTSNPN, CDR2 SVGIG (reference sequence). There are 13 residues in the CDR3. The V gene end was trimmed by 5 bases and the J gene end by 3 bases; junction bases not matched to a gene: 7.